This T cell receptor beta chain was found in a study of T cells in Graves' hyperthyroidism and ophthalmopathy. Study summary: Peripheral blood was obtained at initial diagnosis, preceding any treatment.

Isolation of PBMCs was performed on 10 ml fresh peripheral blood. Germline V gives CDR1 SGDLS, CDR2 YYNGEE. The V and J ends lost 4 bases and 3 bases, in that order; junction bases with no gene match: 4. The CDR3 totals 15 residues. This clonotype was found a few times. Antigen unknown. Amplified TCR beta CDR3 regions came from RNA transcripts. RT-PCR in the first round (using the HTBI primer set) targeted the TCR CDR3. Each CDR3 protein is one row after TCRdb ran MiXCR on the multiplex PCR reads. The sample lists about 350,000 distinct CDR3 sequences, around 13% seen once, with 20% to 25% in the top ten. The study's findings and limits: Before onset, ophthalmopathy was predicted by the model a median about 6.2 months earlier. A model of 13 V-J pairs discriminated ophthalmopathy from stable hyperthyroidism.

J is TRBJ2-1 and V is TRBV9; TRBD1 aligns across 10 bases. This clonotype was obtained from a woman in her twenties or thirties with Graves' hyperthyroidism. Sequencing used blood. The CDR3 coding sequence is TGTGCCAGCAGCCGACGGACAGGGGGCTACAATGAGCAGTTCTTC. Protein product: CASSRRTGGYNEQFF.